This T cell receptor beta chain was identified during a study of breast tumors, draining lymph nodes, adjacent tissues. Broader study findings: Tumors had less TCR diversity than lymph nodes, more than nontumor tissue. Data only fit, rather than demonstrated, lymph node origin of most tumor T cells.

The CDR3 runs to 18 residues. Germline trimming cut 5 bases from V and 5 bases from J; bases unmatched to any gene: 20. Germline lookup yields CDR1 MNHEY and CDR2 SMNVEV (reference sequence). TCRdb used MiXCR to reprocess the multiplex PCR reads, holding one entry per CDR3 protein. Of roughly 120,000 distinct CDR3 sequences detected, 20% appear once; the ten largest clones hold over 3%. The lymph nodes were axillary draining lymph nodes from breast cancer patients. This clonotype was seen a few times. Its antigen is undetermined. This receptor was identified in a female donor with breast cancer. Some clones in this sample may be carry-over from other donors' samples. V is TRBV27 and J is TRBJ2-5, with 7 bases matching TRBD2. Sample: axillary lymph node tissue. CDR3 DNA sequence: TGTGCCAGCAGTCCCCGACAACTTCAGGGAGGGGTGGGCGAGACCCAGTACTTC. Its protein product is CASSPRQLQGGVGETQYF.